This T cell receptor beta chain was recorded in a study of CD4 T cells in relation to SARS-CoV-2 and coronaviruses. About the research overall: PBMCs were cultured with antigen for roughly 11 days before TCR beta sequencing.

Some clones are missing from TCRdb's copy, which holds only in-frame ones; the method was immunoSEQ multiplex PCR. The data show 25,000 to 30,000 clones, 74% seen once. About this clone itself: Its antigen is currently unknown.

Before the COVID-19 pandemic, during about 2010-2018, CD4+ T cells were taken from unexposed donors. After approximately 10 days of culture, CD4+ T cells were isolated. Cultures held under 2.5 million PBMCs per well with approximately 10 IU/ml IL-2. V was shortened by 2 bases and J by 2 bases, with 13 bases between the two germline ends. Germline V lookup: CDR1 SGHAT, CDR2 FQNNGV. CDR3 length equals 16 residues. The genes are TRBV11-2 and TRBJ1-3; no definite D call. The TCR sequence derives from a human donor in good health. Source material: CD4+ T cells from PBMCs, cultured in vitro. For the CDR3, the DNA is TGTGCCAGCAGCTTACGACGAGGTAGTACTGGAAACACCATATATTTT. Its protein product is CASSLRRGSTGNTIYF.